Sequencing of this TCR beta chain was carried out in a study of blood T cell repertoires in COVID-19. Whole-study context: COVID-19 samples, acute and convalescent, were from the United States, Italy and Spain.

Assay used: immunoSEQ multiplex PCR; TCRdb lists only in-frame clones, some missing. The sample records about 200,000 clones, approximately 90% being singletons. Looked up from germline, CDR1 is MNHNY and CDR2 is SVGAGI (reference sequence). With 7 bases removed from V and 3 bases from J, the gap between germline ends came to 16 bases. This CDR3 spans 15 amino acids. Only one count was recorded for this clone. The receptor was derived from a woman aged 50 to 65 with COVID-19, enrolled during active disease. The sample was peripheral blood. This chain joins TRBV6-6 and TRBJ1-5; maybe TRBD1 (6 bases). The CDR3 sequence: CASIEQGLINQPQHF. CDR3 coding DNA: TGTGCCAGCATCGAACAGGGTCTGATCAATCAGCCCCAGCATTTT.